The entry below describes one T cell receptor beta chain. Its matching antigen is unknown. The sample is drawn from a study of T cells in Graves' hyperthyroidism and ophthalmopathy. From RNA transcripts, TCR beta CDR3 regions were amplified. The primer set for the first-round RT-PCR of the TCR CDR3 was HTBI. Each CDR3 protein is one row after TCRdb ran MiXCR on the multiplex PCR reads. The data show about 98,000 distinct CDR3 sequences, roughly 37% seen once. Germline CDR1 is SGHVS and CDR2 is FNYEAQ. This CDR3 comprises 16 residues. V was trimmed by 5 bases and J by 5 bases, leaving 21 bases between them. Aged 18 to 65, the patients had hyperthyroidism that was newly diagnosed and had lasted under 2 months. Overall study results and limits: The model identified upcoming ophthalmopathy a median about 6.5 months ahead of onset. In the analysis, a 13 V-J model separated ophthalmopathy from stable hyperthyroidism. The majority of expanded thyroid clonotypes above 0.001 also appeared in blood.

V is TRBV7-6 and J is TRBJ1-1, with TRBD1 as a possible D gene (5 bases). The sequence was obtained from a woman in her twenties or thirties with Graves' hyperthyroidism. Sequencing input: peripheral blood or thyroid tissue (not recorded which). CDR3 loop: CASSAASRGRETEAFF. The CDR3 DNA is TGTGCCAGCAGCGCCGCGAGTCGGGGACGAGAAACTGAAGCTTTCTTT.